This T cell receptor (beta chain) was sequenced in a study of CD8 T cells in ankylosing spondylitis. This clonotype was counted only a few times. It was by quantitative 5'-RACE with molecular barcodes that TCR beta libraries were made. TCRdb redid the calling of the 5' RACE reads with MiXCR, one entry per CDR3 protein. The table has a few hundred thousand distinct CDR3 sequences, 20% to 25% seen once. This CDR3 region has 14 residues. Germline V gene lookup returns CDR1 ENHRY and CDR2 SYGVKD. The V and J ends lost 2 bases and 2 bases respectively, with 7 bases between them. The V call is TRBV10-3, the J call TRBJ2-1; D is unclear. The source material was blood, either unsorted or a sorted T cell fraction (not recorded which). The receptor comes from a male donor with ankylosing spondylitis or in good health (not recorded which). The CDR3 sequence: CAISEGGPYNEQFF. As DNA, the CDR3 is TGTGCCATCAGTGAGGGCGGCCCCTACAATGAGCAGTTCTTC.